The clone carrying this T cell receptor beta chain was found once. Assay used: immunoSEQ multiplex PCR; TCRdb lists only in-frame clones, some missing. Among about 200,000 clones listed, approximately 83% were seen once. These data belong to a study of blood T cell repertoires in COVID-19. Study-level background: T cells, B-cell-depleted T cells, or PBMCs supplied cDNA or gDNA.

V lost 5 bases and J 6 bases, leaving 10 bases between the germline ends. The CDR3 runs to 13 residues. Looked up from germline, CDR1 is LGHNA and CDR2 is YSLEER. The V call is TRBV4-3, the J call TRBJ1-4; D is unclear. Sequencing input: peripheral blood. The clonotype comes from a human donor with active or convalescent COVID-19. The donor label of this sample is uncertain. CDR3 nucleotide sequence: TGCGCCAGCAGCGGAGGGTCGGATGAAAAACTGTTTTTT. Translated, it gives CASSGGSDEKLFF.